Presented here are 27 T cell receptor beta chains from one specimen sequenced in a study of OX40 agonist ivuxolimab in advanced cancers. Library creation used the immunoSEQ multiplex PCR assay. TCRdb limited this immuneACCESS table to in-frame rearrangements with V and J called. A share of clones is missing; checked studies link under half to unresolved V genes, and the rest is unexplained. This sample holds fewer than 90,000 clones; roughly 90% were observed only once. Around 0.4% of the sample belongs to the ten largest clones. Here the sequenced sample was CD4+ or CD8+ T cells sorted from blood, taken in a trial of the OX40 agonist ivuxolimab. The receptor set was obtained from an adult with an advanced solid tumor such as melanoma, head and neck, liver or kidney cancer.

V usage is TRBV10-3 and J usage is TRBJ2-5; 7 bases are shared with TRBD1. The V and J ends lost 4 bases and 1 base, in that order; junction bases with no gene match: 3. Germline CDR1 reads ENHRY; CDR2 reads SYGVKD. The CDR3 has 14 amino acids. The CDR3 spells CAISARDSQETQYF. CDR3 sequence (DNA): TGTGCCATCAGTGCCCGGGACAGCCAAGAGACCCAGTACTTC.

The chain couples TRBV11-2 to TRBJ1-1, with 7 bases identical to TRBD1. CDR3 length: 14 amino acids. The germline V gene encodes CDR1 SGHAT and CDR2 FQNNGV. The trim removed 6 bases at V and 1 base at J, leaving 5 bases unmatched. CDR3 sequence: CASRRTGANTEAFF. The CDR3 coding sequence is TGTGCCAGCAGACGAACAGGGGCGAACACTGAAGCTTTCTTT.

The chain joins TRBV6-5 to TRBJ1-5; TRBD1 matches 7 bases. This CDR3 region has 14 residues. V trimming: 2 bases; J trimming: 3 bases; junction bases outside the gene matches: 1. The germline gives CDR1 MNHEY, CDR2 SVGAGI. CDR3 DNA: TGTGCCAGCAGTTACGACAGGGTCAATCAGCCCCAGCATTTT. This codes for CASSYDRVNQPQHF.

The J gene is TRBJ1-6, the V gene TRBV7-2; 9 bases are shared with TRBD1. The CDR3 runs to 14 residues. Germline assignment: CDR1 SGHTA and CDR2 FQGNSA. Trimming removed 5 bases from V and 9 bases from J; junction bases left unmatched: 5. The CDR3 protein is CASSPRQGGSPLHF. The CDR3 coding sequence is TGTGCCAGCAGCCCCCGACAGGGGGGTTCACCCCTCCACTTT.

The rearrangement joins TRBV7-2 to TRBJ1-1; TRBD1 agrees at 12 bases. V trimming: 5 bases; J trimming: 12 bases; junction bases outside the gene matches: 13. This CDR3 region has 15 residues. Germline values: CDR1 SGHTA, CDR2 FQGNSA. As DNA, the CDR3 is TGTGCCAGCAGCCCCGGGACAGGGGGCGCGGGGGAAACTTTCTTT. It is translated as CASSPGTGGAGETFF.

The chain has TRBV7-2 and TRBJ1-2, with D perhaps TRBD1 (5 bases). Germline CDR1 and CDR2: SGHTA and FQGNSA. V was trimmed by 6 bases and J by 2 bases, leaving 13 bases between them. This CDR3 spans 14 amino acids. In DNA form, the CDR3 reads TGTGCCAGCAGGAATGGGACGGAAAACTATGGCTACACCTTC. Amino acids: CASRNGTENYGYTF. Looking up the rest from reference TRBV7-2 and TRBJ1-2 gives the full variable domain: GAGVSQSPSNKVTEKGKDVELRCDPISGHTALYWYRQSLGQGLEFLIYFQGNSAPDKSGLPSDRFSAERTGGSVSTLTIQRTQQEDSAVYLCASRNGTENYGYTFGSGTRLTVV.

The chain carries TRBV11-3 and TRBJ1-1; weak D call: TRBD1 (6 bases). CDR1 is SGHNT and CDR2 is YENEEA in the germline V gene. This CDR3 is built from 13 residues. The V gene lost 6 bases and the J gene lost 11 bases, with 19 bases spanning the gap. CDR3 sequence (DNA): TGTGCCAGCAGACCGACAGGAGCCCCGTCGGCTTTCTTT. This translates into CASRPTGAPSAFF.

The V gene is TRBV28, the J gene TRBJ1-1, with 7 bases that match TRBD1. Per the germline V gene, CDR1 is MDHEN and CDR2 is SYDVKM. The CDR3 runs 17 residues. The V and J ends lost 6 bases and 0 bases, in that order; junction bases with no gene match: 13. The CDR3 is CASRKTRGPGVNTEAFF. The DNA for the CDR3 is TGTGCCAGCAGAAAAACTAGGGGGCCCGGGGTGAACACTGAAGCTTTCTTT.

This chain joins TRBV28 and TRBJ2-7; 7 bases fit TRBD2. V was pared by 3 bases and J by 5 bases, with 7 bases of the junction left unmatched. Germline loops: CDR1 MDHEN, CDR2 SYDVKM. This CDR3 is 14 amino acids long. The CDR3 region has the DNA TGTGCCAGCAGTTTCAACTCCGGGACTAACGAGCAGTACTTC. It specifies CASSFNSGTNEQYF.

This clone was seen just once. This chain uses TRBV11-2 with TRBJ1-2; TRBD1 is a possible D gene (6 bases). Germline loops: CDR1 SGHAT, CDR2 FQNNGV. The CDR3 totals 17 residues. Trimming took 2 bases from V and 1 from J, leaving 17 bases between them. The CDR3 DNA reads TGTGCCAGCAGCTTACGGCCCAGGGGCACTCTTAACTATGGCTACACCTTC. As protein: CASSLRPRGTLNYGYTF.

The CDR3 loop reads CASSLEWSVNYGYTF. The CDR3 DNA is TGTGCCAGCAGCTTAGAATGGTCTGTTAACTATGGCTACACCTTC. The rearrangement uses TRBV7-9 and TRBJ1-2, with unresolved D. V was shortened by 1 base and J by 1 base, with 10 bases between the two germline ends. Germline loops: CDR1 SEHNR, CDR2 FQNEAQ (reference sequence). The CDR3 has 15 amino acids.

The genes are TRBV2 and TRBJ1-1, with no clear D. CDR3 size: 13 residues. The V end was cut by 6 bases, the J end by 0 bases, with 8 bases between. CDR1 is SNHLY and CDR2 is FYNNEI in the germline V gene. The CDR3 reads CASREALNTEAFF. Here the CDR3 DNA reads TGTGCCAGCAGGGAGGCCTTGAACACTGAAGCTTTCTTT.

The J gene is TRBJ2-3, the V gene TRBV5-1, with a weak D call TRBD1 (5 bases). Trimming took 6 bases from V and 6 from J, leaving 11 bases between them. The CDR3 runs to 12 residues. Germline CDR1 is SGHRS and CDR2 is YFSETQ. CDR3 amino acids: CASTSHRDTQYF. DNA for the CDR3: TGCGCCAGCACATCCCACAGGGATACGCAGTATTTT. Supplemented by reference TRBV5-1 and TRBJ2-3, the full variable domain reads KAGVTQTPRYLIKTRGQQVTLSCSPISGHRSVSWYQQTPGQGLQFLFEYFSETQRNKGNFPGRFSGRQFSNSRSEMNVSTLELGDSALYLCASTSHRDTQYFGPGTRLTVL.

This chain joins TRBV7-9 and TRBJ2-1, with 16 positions matching TRBD2. Trimming cost V 1 base and J 9 bases; bases outside gene matches: 6. The CDR3 is 17 residues long. Germline V gives CDR1 SEHNR, CDR2 FQNEAQ (reference sequence). The CDR3 coding sequence is TGTGCCAGCAGCTTAGTGGGACTAGCGGGAGGGCCTGGTGAGCAGTTCTTC. Translating gives CASSLVGLAGGPGEQFF.

The chain has TRBV6-4 and TRBJ2-3; D call uncertain. Germline values: CDR1 MRHNA, CDR2 SNTAGT. The CDR3 length is 13 residues. V gave up 5 bases and J gave up 2 bases, with 8 bases separating them. DNA of the CDR3: TGTGCCAGCAGTCCTAGGACCACAGATACGCAGTATTTT. As protein: CASSPRTTDTQYF.

This clone was counted a few times. The chain links TRBV19 to TRBJ1-1, with D possibly being TRBD1 (6 bases). This CDR3 is built from 16 residues. The V gene lost 5 bases and the J gene lost 1 base, with 17 bases spanning the gap. From germline, CDR1 is LNHDA and CDR2 SQIVND (reference sequence). Here the CDR3 DNA reads TGTGCCAGTAGTTCCCTTACGGGGGCCCGGAACACTGAAGCTTTCTTT. Its protein product is CASSSLTGARNTEAFF.

The chain carries TRBV27 and TRBJ2-7, with 9 positions matching TRBD2. Germline lookup yields CDR1 MNHEY and CDR2 SMNVEV (reference sequence). Trimming took 6 bases from V and 4 from J; bases not matched to a gene: 13. CDR3 length: 16 amino acids. CDR3 region: CASRKGVAGEEYEQYF. The CDR3 DNA follows: TGTGCCAGCAGAAAGGGAGTAGCGGGGGAAGAGTACGAGCAGTACTTC.

The J gene is TRBJ2-7, the V gene TRBV5-4, with 16 bases fitting TRBD2. Trimming cost V 2 bases and J 4 bases; bases outside gene matches: 6. Germline V gene sequence: CDR1 SGHNT, CDR2 YYREEE (reference sequence). This CDR3 has 17 amino acids. The CDR3 region has the DNA TGTGCCAGCAGCTTCGGGACTAGCGGGAGGGCCCGGTACGAGCAGTACTTC. It specifies CASSFGTSGRARYEQYF.

The chain uses TRBV5-4 and TRBJ2-2; 9 positions agree with TRBD1. The CDR3 runs 15 residues. Germline-derived CDR1 and CDR2 are SGHNT and YYREEE (reference sequence). V gave up 4 bases and J gave up 4 bases; unmatched junction bases: 5. The DNA of the CDR3 is TGTGCCAGCAGCCCGGACAGGGGAGGCACCGGGGAGCTGTTTTTT. Its translation is CASSPDRGGTGELFF. The full variable domain, rest sourced from reference TRBV5-4 and TRBJ2-2, is ETGVTQSPTHLIKTRGQQVTLRCSSQSGHNTVSWYQQALGQGPQFIFQYYREEENGRGNFPPRFSGLQFPNYSSELNVNALELDDSALYLCASSPDRGGTGELFFGEGSRLTVL.

CDR3 nucleotide sequence: TGTGCCAGCAGGACGACAGGGCCAGGTCCCATAACTAATGAAAAACTGTTTTTT. Translation gives CASRTTGPGPITNEKLFF. The rearrangement uses TRBV5-6 and TRBJ1-4, with TRBD1 identical over 7 bases. J was trimmed by 1 base and V by 5 bases; bases with no gene match: 14. The CDR3 spans 18 residues. Germline loops: CDR1 SGHDT, CDR2 YYEEEE. The variable domain in full, completed from reference TRBV5-6 and TRBJ1-4, reads DAGVTQSPTHLIKTRGQQVTLRCSPKSGHDTVSWYQQALGQGPQFIFQYYEEEERQRGNFPDRFSGHQFPNYSSELNVNALLLGDSALYLCASRTTGPGPITNEKLFFGSGTQLSVL.

This rearrangement joins TRBV7-2 to TRBJ2-1; D is unclear. In germline, CDR1 is SGHTA, CDR2 FQGNSA. This CDR3 is built from 15 residues. Trimming removed 5 bases from V and 3 bases from J, with 14 bases in between. The CDR3 region is CASSPDLSVYNEQFF. CDR3 in DNA: TGTGCCAGCAGCCCCGATTTATCGGTCTACAATGAGCAGTTCTTC.

The chain combines TRBV5-8 with TRBJ2-6; D remains ambiguous. The CDR3 loop spans 16 amino acids. Trimming stripped 0 bases from V and 2 bases from J, with 9 bases between. The germline CDR1 and CDR2 sequences are SGHTS and YDEGEE. The CDR3 loop is CASSLGAHTGANVLTF. CDR3 bases: TGTGCCAGCAGCTTGGGGGCTCATACTGGGGCCAACGTCCTGACTTTC. Combining the CDR3 with reference TRBV5-8 and TRBJ2-6 gives the whole variable domain EAGVTQSPTHLIKTRGQQATLRCSPISGHTSVYWYQQALGLGLQFLLWYDEGEERNRGNFPPRFSGRQFPNYSSELNVNALELEDSALYLCASSLGAHTGANVLTFGAGSRLTVL.

Here the CDR3 reads CASSDNPGQGRDQPQHF. The CDR3 nucleotides are TGTGCCAGCAGCGACAACCCGGGACAGGGTCGTGACCAGCCCCAGCATTTT. This sequence joins TRBV27 and TRBJ1-5; 9 bases line up with TRBD1. The CDR3 runs to 17 residues. Per the germline V gene, CDR1 is MNHEY and CDR2 is SMNVEV (reference sequence). After removal of 6 bases from V and 7 bases from J, the junction contained 16 bases not matched to a gene.

V is TRBV9 and J is TRBJ1-2, with TRBD1 identical over 10 bases. This CDR3 spans 18 amino acids. CDR1 SGDLS and CDR2 YYNGEE come from the germline V gene. V trimming: 0 bases; J trimming: 3 bases; junction bases outside the gene matches: 11. The CDR3 loop reads CASSVVFLGQGMDYGYTF. In DNA, the CDR3 is TGTGCCAGCAGCGTAGTTTTTTTGGGACAGGGGATGGACTATGGCTACACCTTC.

The chain is built from TRBV6-5 and TRBJ2-7; a possible D gene is TRBD2 (5 bases). The CDR3 runs to 14 residues. V lost 5 bases and J lost 2, with 13 bases in between. Looked up from germline, CDR1 is MNHEY and CDR2 is SVGAGI. The CDR3 loop is CASSPTGFTYEQYF. In nucleotides, the CDR3 is TGTGCCAGCAGTCCTACGGGATTCACCTACGAGCAGTACTTC.

The chain carries TRBV11-3 and TRBJ1-1, with a weak D call TRBD1 (5 bases). Trimming took off 7 bases at V and 0 bases at J, with 12 bases between the two ends. Germline-derived CDR1 and CDR2 are SGHNT and YENEEA. The CDR3 consists of 14 residues. The DNA for the CDR3 is TGTGCCAGCAACACGGGACTGATGAACACTGAAGCTTTCTTT. Residues: CASNTGLMNTEAFF. Together with reference TRBV11-3 and TRBJ1-1, the CDR3 gives the full variable domain: EAGVVQSPRYKIIEKKQPVAFWCNPISGHNTLYWYLQNLGQGPELLIRYENEEAVDDSQLPKDRFSAERLKGVDSTLKIQPAELGDSAVYLCASNTGLMNTEAFFGQGTRLTVV.

The rearrangement uses TRBV6-5 and TRBJ2-7; TRBD2 agrees at 9 bases. V shed 2 bases, J shed 3 bases, and the junction held 5 bases outside the gene matches. The CDR3 consists of 15 residues. Germline CDR1 is MNHEY and CDR2 is SVGAGI. The CDR3 nucleotides are TGTGCCAGCAGTTACGGGGGGACTAGCATCTACGAGCAGTACTTC. This codes for CASSYGGTSIYEQYF.